Shown below are 3 T cell receptor beta chains from a single sample sequenced in a study of T cell clonotyping in hematopoietic cell transplantation. The time point: recipient sample about 28 days before transplant, after cytoreduction. The assay was immunoSEQ multiplex PCR, and TCRdb's table has in-frame clones only and misses some. The top ten hold about 1.5% of the sample, which has about 36,000 clones, 85% to 95% seen once. The specimen comprised peripheral blood mononuclear cells, sampled before stem cell transplant. These receptors came from a man aged 40-49 years with chronic myeloid leukemia. Some clones in this sample may be carry-over from other donors' samples.

This clone has only one observation. The V call is TRBV18, the J call TRBJ1-2, with D possibly TRBD1 on 6 matching bases. This CDR3 region has 15 residues. CDR1 is KGHSH, CDR2 LQKENI, per germline. V was trimmed by 3 bases and J by 8 bases, leaving 19 bases between them. In nucleotides, the CDR3 is TGTGCCAGCTCACCCGGGACAACCGGCGAGCGGGGCTACACCTTC. This sequence encodes CASSPGTTGERGYTF.

This chain joins TRBV30 and TRBJ2-3, with D uncertain. Trimming pared 3 bases from V and 5 bases from J, leaving 15 bases between. The CDR3 is made up of 14 amino acids. Germline CDR1 reads GTSNPN; CDR2 reads SVGIG (reference sequence). The CDR3 coding sequence is TGTGCCTGGAGCGCGACCAAATCAGGAGATACGCAGTATTTT. Protein sequence: CAWSATKSGDTQYF.

The chain employs TRBV9 and TRBJ1-5; no firm D call. The V gene lost 0 bases and the J gene lost 5 bases, with 12 bases spanning the gap. This CDR3 comprises 15 residues. Germline assignment: CDR1 SGDLS and CDR2 YYNGEE. CDR3 DNA sequence: TGTGCCAGCAGCGTAGGGCCCGAAGTATATCAGCCCCAGCATTTT. It codes for CASSVGPEVYQPQHF.